The sequence of this T cell receptor beta chain was determined in a study of T cell changes during pregnancy in multiple sclerosis. TCRdb keeps only in-frame clones here, not all; method: immunoSEQ multiplex PCR. Of about 59,000 clones listed, over 75% are singletons. The TCR comes from a female donor with multiple sclerosis, enrolled in a pregnancy study. Sample: peripheral blood, taken before pregnancy.

CDR3 nucleotide sequence: TGTGCCAGCAGTTCGGGGGACCTTCTCTATGGCTACACCTTC. Translated: CASSSGDLLYGYTF. V usage is TRBV6-5 and J usage is TRBJ1-2, with D possibly TRBD1 on 5 matching bases. V was trimmed by 4 bases and J by 4 bases, leaving 13 bases between them. The CDR3 runs to 14 residues. Per germline, CDR1 MNHEY and CDR2 SVGAGI.